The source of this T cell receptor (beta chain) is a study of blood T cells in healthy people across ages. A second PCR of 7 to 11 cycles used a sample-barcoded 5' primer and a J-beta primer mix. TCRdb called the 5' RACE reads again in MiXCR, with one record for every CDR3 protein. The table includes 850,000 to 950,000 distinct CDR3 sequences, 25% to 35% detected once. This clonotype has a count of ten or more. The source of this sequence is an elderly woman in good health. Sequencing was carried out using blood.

CDR3 loop: CSALERGRWQTQYF. CDR3 coding DNA: TGCAGTGCCCTTGAGAGGGGGCGTTGGCAGACCCAGTACTTC. The rearrangement uses TRBV20-1 and TRBJ2-5; 7 nucleotides match TRBD1. The CDR3 sequence is 14 residues long. V shed 6 bases, J shed 6 bases, and the junction held 13 bases outside the gene matches. Germline CDR1 reads DFQATT; CDR2 reads SNEGSKA (reference sequence).